This T cell receptor beta chain emerged from a study of cytomegalovirus exposure and HLA in healthy donors. Healthy individuals who donated bone marrow served as the donors. PCR used 60 Vbeta primers and 13 Jbeta primers. The repertoire was sequenced with immunoSEQ multiplex PCR; TCRdb's copy has only in-frame clones and lacks some. The sample consists of about 130,000 clones, 74% of them appearing once. The CDR3 runs 14 residues. J lost 3 bases, V lost 3 bases, and 4 bases had no gene match. Germline loops: CDR1 SGHDT, CDR2 YYEEEE. Input material: PBMCs. This TCR was recovered from a man aged 18 to 29 in good health and CMV-seropositive. The V and J genes are TRBV5-6 and TRBJ2-7; 9 nucleotides match TRBD2. The CDR3 spells CASSWMTSGYEQYF. For the CDR3, the DNA is TGTGCCAGCAGCTGGATGACTAGCGGCTACGAGCAGTACTTC.